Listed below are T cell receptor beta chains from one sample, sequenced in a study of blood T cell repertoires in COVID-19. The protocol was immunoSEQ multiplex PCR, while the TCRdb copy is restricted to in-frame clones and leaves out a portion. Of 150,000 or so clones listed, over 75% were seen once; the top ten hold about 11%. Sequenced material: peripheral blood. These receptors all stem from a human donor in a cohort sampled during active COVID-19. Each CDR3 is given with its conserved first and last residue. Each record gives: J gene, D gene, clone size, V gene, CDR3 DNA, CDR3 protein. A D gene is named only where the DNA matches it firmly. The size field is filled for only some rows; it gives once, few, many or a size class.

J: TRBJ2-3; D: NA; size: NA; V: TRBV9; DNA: TGTGCCAGCAGCGTATGGGTAGCGGACACAGATACGCAGTATTTT; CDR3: CASSVWVADTDTQYF
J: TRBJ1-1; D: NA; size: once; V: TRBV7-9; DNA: TGTGCCAGCAGCGAAGAGGGGGTGGGGAGGAACACTGAAGCTTTCTTT; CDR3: CASSEEGVGRNTEAFF
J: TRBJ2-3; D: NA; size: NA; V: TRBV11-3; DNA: TGTGCCAGCAGCTTAGGACAAAGCACAGATACGCAGTATTTT; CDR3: CASSLGQSTDTQYF
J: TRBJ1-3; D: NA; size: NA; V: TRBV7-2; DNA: TGTGCCAGCAGCTTAGACATTCTTAGAAACACCATATATTTT; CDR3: CASSLDILRNTIYF
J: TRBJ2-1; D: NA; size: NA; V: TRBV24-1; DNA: TGTGCCACCAGTGATCCCAGTGTTGCCTACAATGAGCAGTTCTTC; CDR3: CATSDPSVAYNEQFF
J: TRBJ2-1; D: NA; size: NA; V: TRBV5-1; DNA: TGCGCCAGCAGTAGAGATTACAATGAGCAGTTCTTC; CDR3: CASSRDYNEQFF
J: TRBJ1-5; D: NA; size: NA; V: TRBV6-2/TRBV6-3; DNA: TGTGCCAGCAGTTACCTCACAGGGTGGGAGCAGCCCCAGCATTTT; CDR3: CASSYLTGWEQPQHF
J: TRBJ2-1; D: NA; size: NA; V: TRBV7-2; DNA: TGTGCCAGCAGCTTAATGTGGAGGGCCGAAAATGAGCAGTTCTTC; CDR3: CASSLMWRAENEQFF
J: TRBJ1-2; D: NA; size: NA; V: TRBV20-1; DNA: TGCAGTGCTAGTCCCGGAGGCAACTATGGCTACACCTTC; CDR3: CSASPGGNYGYTF
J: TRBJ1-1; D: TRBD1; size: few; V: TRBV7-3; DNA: TGTGCCAGCAGCCCGACAGGGGTATATGACACTGAAGCTTTCTTT; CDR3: CASSPTGVYDTEAFF
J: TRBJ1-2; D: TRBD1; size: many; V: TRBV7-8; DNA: TGTGCCAGCAGCCGAGGACAGGGGAACTATGGCTACACCTTC; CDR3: CASSRGQGNYGYTF
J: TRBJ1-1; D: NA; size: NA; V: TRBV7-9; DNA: TGTGCCAGCAGCTTTTTTTCAGGGCACAGCACTGAAGCTTTCTTT; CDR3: CASSFFSGHSTEAFF
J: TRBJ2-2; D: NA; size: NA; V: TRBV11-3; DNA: TGTGCCAGCAGCTTAGAGCGGGACGCCGGGGAGCTGTTTTTT; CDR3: CASSLERDAGELFF
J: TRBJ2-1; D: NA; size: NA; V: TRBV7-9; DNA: TGTGCCAGCAGCTTAGTACAGGGCGACAATGAGCAGTTCTTC; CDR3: CASSLVQGDNEQFF
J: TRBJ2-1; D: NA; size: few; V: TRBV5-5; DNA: TGTGCCAGCAGCTTACAGGGCTTAAGTGAGCAGTTCTTC; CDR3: CASSLQGLSEQFF
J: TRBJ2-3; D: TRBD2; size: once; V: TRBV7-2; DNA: TGTGCCAGCAGCACGACTAGCGGGAACACAGATACGCAGTATTTT; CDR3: CASSTTSGNTDTQYF
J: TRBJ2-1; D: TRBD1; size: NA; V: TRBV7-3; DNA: TGTGCCAGCAGCTGGGGACAGATATCCTACAATGAGCAGTTCTTC; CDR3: CASSWGQISYNEQFF
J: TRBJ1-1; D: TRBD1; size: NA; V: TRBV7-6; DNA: TGTGCCAGCAGCTTAGGGGCAGGGGGCTTGGGCACTGAAGCTTTCTTT; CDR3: CASSLGAGGLGTEAFF
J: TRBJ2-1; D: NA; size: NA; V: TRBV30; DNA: TGTGCCTGGGCCCTACTTGCGGGAACCTACAATGAGCAGTTCTTC; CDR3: CAWALLAGTYNEQFF
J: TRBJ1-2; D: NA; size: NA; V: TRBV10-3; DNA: TGTGCCATCAGTTTACAGATAGGGGATGGCTACACCTTC; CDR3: CAISLQIGDGYTF
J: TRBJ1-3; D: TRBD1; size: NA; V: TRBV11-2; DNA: TGTGCCAGCAGCTTAGGAGGGGGCGCCGGAAACACCATATATTTT; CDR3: CASSLGGGAGNTIYF
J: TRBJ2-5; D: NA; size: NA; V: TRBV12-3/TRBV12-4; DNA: TGTGCCAGCAGCAGGGATGAAGAGACCCAGTACTTC; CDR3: CASSRDEETQYF
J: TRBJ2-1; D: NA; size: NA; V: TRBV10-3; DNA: TGTGCCATCAGGGGGGATGGAGGTCGAGGCAACATGGGGGACAACAATGAGCAGTTCTTC; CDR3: CAIRGDGGRGNMGDNNEQFF
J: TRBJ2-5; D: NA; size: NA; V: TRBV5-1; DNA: TGCGCCAGCAGCTTAAGTGGCGGCGGGGAGGACCAAGAGACCCAGTACTTC; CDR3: CASSLSGGGEDQETQYF
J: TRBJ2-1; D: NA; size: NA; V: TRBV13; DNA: TGTGCCAGCAGGACGACAGGCTCCTACAATGAGCAGTTCTTC; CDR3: CASRTTGSYNEQFF
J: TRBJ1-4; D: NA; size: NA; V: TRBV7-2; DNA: TGTGCCAGCAGCTTAGACAGGTCGAAACTGTTTTTT; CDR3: CASSLDRSKLFF
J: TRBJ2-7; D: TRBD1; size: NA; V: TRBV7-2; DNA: TGTGCCAGCAGCACCGGACAGGGGAGGCGCGAGCAGTACTTC; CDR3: CASSTGQGRREQYF
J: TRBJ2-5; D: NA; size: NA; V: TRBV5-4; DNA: TGTGCCAGCAGCCTAACTAAGCGGGCCGGGGGAGAGACCCAGTACTTC; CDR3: CASSLTKRAGGETQYF
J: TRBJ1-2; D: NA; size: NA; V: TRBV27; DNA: TGTGCCACCGCCTCCGGGTCTAACTATGGCTACACCTTC; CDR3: CATASGSNYGYTF
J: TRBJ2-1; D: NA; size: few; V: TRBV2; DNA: TGTGCCAGCTCCGGTAGCTTCCTTGAGCAGTTCTTC; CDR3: CASSGSFLEQFF
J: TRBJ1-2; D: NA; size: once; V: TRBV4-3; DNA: TGCGCCAGCAGCCAAACCCAGCGATCCTATGGCTACACCTTC; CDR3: CASSQTQRSYGYTF
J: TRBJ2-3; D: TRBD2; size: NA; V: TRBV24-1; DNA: TGTGCCACCAGTGATGGGGGTAGCGGGGACACAGATACGCAGTATTTT; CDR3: CATSDGGSGDTDTQYF
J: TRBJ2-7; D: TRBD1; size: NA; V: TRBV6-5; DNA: TGTGCCAGCAGAACAACAGGGGGCGGGGGCGAGTACTTC; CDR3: CASRTTGGGGEYF
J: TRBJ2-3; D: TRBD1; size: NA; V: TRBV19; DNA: TGTGCCACCAGAACCACCGGGACAGGGGTATATACGCAGTATTTT; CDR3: CATRTTGTGVYTQYF
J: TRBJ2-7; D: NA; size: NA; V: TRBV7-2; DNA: TGTGCCAGCAGCTCAATTGACAGGATCGTCGCCTACGAGCAGTACTTC; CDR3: CASSSIDRIVAYEQYF
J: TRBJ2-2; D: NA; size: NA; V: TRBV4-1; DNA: TGCGCCAGCAGCCAATTATATGCAGGGGTCAACACCGGGGAGCTGTTTTTT; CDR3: CASSQLYAGVNTGELFF